This T cell receptor beta chain was obtained from a study of blood T cell repertoires in COVID-19. About the research overall: Acute and convalescent COVID-19 specimens originated in the United States, Italy and Spain. The analysed material was cDNA or gDNA that came from T cells, B-cell-depleted T cells, or PBMCs.

This clone was observed a few times. With V trimmed by 5 bases and J by 6 bases, 14 bases remained unmatched. The CDR3 has 17 amino acids. The germline CDR1 and CDR2 sequences are MNHNY and SVGAGI (reference sequence). TCRdb's table, derived via immunoSEQ multiplex PCR, lists solely in-frame clones and lacks some. The table shows 400,000 to 500,000 clones, with approximately 88% occurring only once. Sequencing was performed on PBMCs or T cells enriched from blood (not recorded which). The TCR was taken from a middle-aged woman who had recovered from COVID-19. This chain connects TRBV6-6 to TRBJ2-3; 10 bases are a match to TRBD1. CDR3 loop: CASSHAWDRGHGDTQYF. CDR3 coding DNA: TGTGCCAGCAGTCATGCCTGGGACAGGGGCCACGGGGATACGCAGTATTTT.